The 22 T cell receptor beta chains in this list originate from one sample, sequenced in a study of T cell changes during pregnancy in multiple sclerosis. Repertoires were generated with immunoSEQ multiplex PCR, while TCRdb's copy carries only in-frame clones and drops some. This sample has some 50,000 clones, with roughly 94% found just once. Sample: CD8+ T cells from peripheral blood mononuclear cells, taken in the first trimester of pregnancy. The receptors shown here come from a female donor with multiple sclerosis, enrolled in a pregnancy study.

J is TRBJ2-3 and V is TRBV7-6; maybe TRBD2 (6 bases). V gave up 3 bases and J gave up 2 bases, with 12 bases separating them. Germline-derived CDR1 and CDR2 are SGHVS and FNYEAQ. The CDR3 contains 15 residues. CDR3 coding DNA: TGTGCCAGCAGCTTGGACTACAGACCCACAGATACGCAGTATTTT. The encoded protein is CASSLDYRPTDTQYF.

The genes are TRBV7-6 and TRBJ1-6; no definite D call. The CDR3 contains 14 residues. With 5 bases removed from V and 7 bases from J, the gap between germline ends came to 12 bases. Germline-derived CDR1 and CDR2 are SGHVS and FNYEAQ. Here the CDR3 reads CASSQTHSNSPLHF. CDR3 DNA sequence: TGTGCCAGCAGCCAGACACATTCAAATTCACCCCTCCACTTT.

V and J are TRBV27 and TRBJ1-4, with D perhaps TRBD1 (5 bases). The V end lost 3 bases, the J end lost 9 bases, and 11 bases lay between the germline ends. Germline CDR1 and CDR2: MNHEY and SMNVEV (reference sequence). The CDR3 covers 13 residues. The CDR3 protein is CASSFGRVQKLFF. The CDR3 region has the DNA TGTGCCAGCAGTTTTGGCAGGGTGCAAAAACTGTTTTTT.

The rearrangement links TRBV14 to TRBJ1-2; 10 bases match TRBD1. CDR1 and CDR2 (germline): SGHDN, FVKESK. The CDR3 length is 17 residues. V was pared by 0 bases and J by 5 bases, with 9 bases of the junction left unmatched. This chain's CDR3 is CASSQDVGQGRPYGYTF. The CDR3 coding sequence is TGTGCCAGCAGCCAAGACGTGGGACAGGGGCGCCCGTATGGCTACACCTTC.

The rearrangement joins TRBV5-1 to TRBJ2-7, with 8 bases matching TRBD2. This CDR3 is built from 14 residues. V lost 0 bases to trimming and J lost 1 base; unmatched junction nucleotides: 0. Germline CDR1 is SGHRS and CDR2 is YFSETQ. In nucleotides, the CDR3 is TGCGCCAGCAGCTTGGCTAGCGGGTCCTACGAGCAGTACTTC. Residues: CASSLASGSYEQYF. The full variable domain, in which reference TRBV5-1 and TRBJ2-7 provide the parts outside the CDR3, is KAGVTQTPRYLIKTRGQQVTLSCSPISGHRSVSWYQQTPGQGLQFLFEYFSETQRNKGNFPGRFSGRQFSNSRSEMNVSTLELGDSALYLCASSLASGSYEQYFGPGTRLTVT.

The chain is built from TRBV7-9 and TRBJ2-3, with 11 positions matching TRBD2. Trimming cost V 5 bases and J 4 bases; bases outside gene matches: 8. CDR3 length equals 16 residues. Germline CDR1 and CDR2: SEHNR and FQNEAQ (reference sequence). The CDR3 is CASSTNSGREADTQYF. In DNA form, the CDR3 reads TGTGCCAGCAGCACCAATAGCGGGAGGGAAGCAGATACGCAGTATTTT. Complete variable domain (other parts from reference TRBV7-9 and TRBJ2-3): DTGVSQNPRHKITKRGQNVTFRCDPISEHNRLYWYRQTLGQGPEFLTYFQNEAQLEKSRLLSDRFSAERPKGSFSTLEIQRTEQGDSAMYLCASSTNSGREADTQYFGPGTRLTVL.

The chain recombines TRBV29-1 with TRBJ1-1, with a weak D call TRBD1 (6 bases). Germline CDR1 is SQVTM and CDR2 is ANQGSEA. Trimming took off 0 bases at V and 10 bases at J, with 18 bases between the two ends. This CDR3 is 14 amino acids long. The chain's CDR3 is CSVEDRLRGRAAFF. CDR3 in DNA: TGCAGCGTTGAAGATAGGTTAAGGGGGAGGGCAGCTTTCTTT.

The chain recombines TRBV6-1 with TRBJ2-1; 7 nucleotides line up with TRBD2. J was trimmed by 7 bases and V by 10 bases; bases with no gene match: 13. The CDR3 loop spans 14 amino acids. Germline V CDR1 and CDR2: MNHNS, SASEGT. CDR3 DNA sequence: TGTGCCAACCCCCCCGCGGAGGGAGGGAATGAGCAGTTCTTC. This codes for CANPPAEGGNEQFF.

The V and J genes are TRBV2 and TRBJ2-1; D gene ambiguous. CDR1 SNHLY and CDR2 FYNNEI come from the germline V gene. This CDR3 contains 15 residues. V gave up 5 bases and J gave up 0 bases, with 11 bases separating them. CDR3 bases: TGTGCCAGCAGTTCCCAAAAGAGCTCCTACAATGAGCAGTTCTTC. Encoded protein: CASSSQKSSYNEQFF.

The chain recombines TRBV5-1 with TRBJ1-2; a weak D match, TRBD1 (5 bases). Trimming took 7 bases from V and 5 from J, leaving 12 bases between them. Germline lookup yields CDR1 SGHRS and CDR2 YFSETQ. The length of the CDR3 is 12 residues. CDR3 protein: CASSPSGYGYTF. The CDR3 DNA follows: TGCGCCAGCTCCCCCTCAGGGTATGGCTACACCTTC.

This clone was recorded a few times. J is TRBJ1-1 and V is TRBV16; D gene uncertain. Germline assignment: CDR1 KGHSY and CDR2 FQNENV. The CDR3 sequence is 15 residues long. V was shortened by 6 bases and J by 3 bases, with 17 bases between the two germline ends. CDR3 nucleotides: TGTGCCAGCAGACTATTTGAAGGTTCGGACACTGAAGCTTTCTTT. This sequence encodes CASRLFEGSDTEAFF.

CDR3 sequence reads: CASSLDAGPEAFF. For the CDR3, the DNA is TGTGCCAGCAGCTTGGATGCAGGGCCCGAAGCTTTCTTT. The chain recombines TRBV5-5 with TRBJ1-1, with TRBD1 as a possible D gene (5 bases). This CDR3 has 13 residues. Trimming pared 0 bases from V and 8 bases from J, leaving 11 bases between. From germline, CDR1 is SGHKS and CDR2 YYEKEE (reference sequence).

The rearrangement links TRBV4-3 to TRBJ1-1; no reliable D call. The CDR3 runs to 15 residues. Trimming took 3 bases from V and 3 from J, leaving 14 bases between them. Per the germline V gene, CDR1 is LGHNA and CDR2 is YSLEER. The CDR3 sequence: CASSQEGLGDTEAFF. In DNA form, the CDR3 reads TGCGCCAGCAGCCAGGAGGGTCTCGGGGACACTGAAGCTTTCTTT.

The chain uses TRBV4-2 and TRBJ2-1, with 9 bases aligning to TRBD2. Unmatched junction bases numbered 8, after V lost 0 bases and J lost 5 bases. The CDR3 length is 17 residues. CDR1 LGHNA and CDR2 YNFKEQ come from the germline V gene. The CDR3 is CASSQDPAGLADNEQFF. The CDR3 region has the DNA TGTGCCAGCAGCCAAGATCCGGCGGGACTAGCAGACAATGAGCAGTTCTTC.

J is TRBJ1-2 and V is TRBV15; D is unclear. Looked up from germline, CDR1 is LNHNV and CDR2 is YYDKDF (reference sequence). Trimming shortened V by 4 bases and J by 4 bases, and 16 bases separated the two germline ends. The CDR3 has 15 residues. In DNA, the CDR3 is TGTGCCACCAGCATGAACCGAGTGTCTGTCTATGGCTACACCTTC. It specifies CATSMNRVSVYGYTF.

V and J are TRBV5-1 and TRBJ2-1; D gene unclear. V was cut by 4 bases and J by 5 bases, with 7 bases left in between. This CDR3 comprises 12 residues. The germline CDR1 and CDR2 sequences are SGHRS and YFSETQ. The CDR3 is CASSDWDNEQFF. The CDR3 DNA reads as TGCGCCAGCAGCGACTGGGACAATGAGCAGTTCTTC.

This chain links TRBV27 with TRBJ2-1, with D unresolved. Trimming shortened V by 0 bases and J by 3 bases, and 6 bases separated the two germline ends. Per the germline V gene, CDR1 is MNHEY and CDR2 is SMNVEV (reference sequence). The CDR3 extends over 14 amino acids. CDR3 in amino acids: CASSLSRNYNEQFF. The CDR3 DNA follows: TGTGCCAGCAGTTTATCGAGGAACTACAATGAGCAGTTCTTC.

The chain combines TRBV2 with TRBJ2-7, with D unclear. V lost 0 bases and J 7 bases, leaving 10 bases between the germline ends. From germline, CDR1 is SNHLY and CDR2 FYNNEI. The CDR3 sequence is 13 residues long. As DNA, the CDR3 is TGTGCCAGCAGTGAAGCCGGGTTGAGAGAGCAGTACTTC. Protein: CASSEAGLREQYF. Full variable domain (remainder filled in from reference TRBV2 and TRBJ2-7): EPEVTQTPSHQVTQMGQEVILRCVPISNHLYFYWYRQILGQKVEFLVSFYNNEISEKSEIFDDQFSVERPDGSNFTLKIRSTKLEDSAMYFCASSEAGLREQYFGPGTRLTVT.

This chain connects TRBV4-2 to TRBJ1-6; weak D call: TRBD1 (6 bases). The CDR3 is 16 amino acids. Trimming removed 0 bases at V and 10 bases at J, with 16 bases between. Per germline, CDR1 LGHNA and CDR2 YNFKEQ. The CDR3 is CASSQDWDKGNSPLHF. In nucleotides, the CDR3 is TGTGCCAGCAGCCAAGATTGGGACAAGGGGAACTCACCCCTCCACTTT.

The chain is built from TRBV6-5 and TRBJ1-1; D is ambiguous. The CDR3 is 13 residues long. V was cut by 2 bases and J by 0 bases, with 4 bases left in between. Looked up from germline, CDR1 is MNHEY and CDR2 is SVGAGI. CDR3 amino acids: CASSYVLNTEAFF. The CDR3 DNA sequence: TGTGCCAGCAGTTACGTCTTGAACACTGAAGCTTTCTTT.

The chain links TRBV7-6 to TRBJ1-1, with D possibly being TRBD1 (6 bases). The V gene's germline CDR1 is SGHVS and CDR2 FNYEAQ. This CDR3 spans 15 amino acids. Trimming pared 5 bases from V and 0 bases from J, leaving 13 bases between. CDR3 sequence reads: CASSSTGSLNTEAFF. The CDR3 DNA follows: TGTGCCAGCAGCAGTACAGGGTCCCTGAACACTGAAGCTTTCTTT.

V and J are TRBV29-1 and TRBJ1-1; 8 nucleotides agree with TRBD1. CDR3 size: 15 residues. Germline V gene sequence: CDR1 SQVTM, CDR2 ANQGSEA. V was pared by 4 bases and J by 3 bases, with 10 bases of the junction left unmatched. DNA of the CDR3: TGCAGCGTTGTGCTCAGGGGGCGAGTAGACACTGAAGCTTTCTTT. Its protein product is CSVVLRGRVDTEAFF.